A selection of T cell receptor beta chains follows, all from one sample in a study of T cell responses to AZD1222 COVID-19 vaccine. Repertoires were generated with immunoSEQ multiplex PCR, while TCRdb's copy carries only in-frame clones and drops some. The table lists 130,000 or so clones, roughly nine tenths of them singletons. The material sequenced was peripheral blood, taken on day 0 of AZD1222 vaccination. The receptors were sampled from an adult in good health. CDR3s include the opening cysteine and the closing phenylalanine or tryptophan. A D gene is named only where the DNA matches it firmly. Not every row has a clone size; where given, it reads once, few, many or a size class.

clone size	V gene	J gene	D gene	CDR3 DNA	CDR3 protein
.	TRBV5-1	TRBJ2-7	.	TGCGCCAGCAGCTTGAAGGTCCGAGGGGGGCAGTACTTC	CASSLKVRGGQYF
.	TRBV11-1	TRBJ2-6	.	TGTGCCAGCAGCTTAGAAGGCTCTGGGGCCAACGTCCTGACTTTC	CASSLEGSGANVLTF
.	TRBV28	TRBJ1-2	.	TGTGCCAGCAGTTTTAGTGGCTATGGCTACACCTTC	CASSFSGYGYTF
.	TRBV5-4	TRBJ1-2	.	TGTGCCAGCAGCTTATTAGGGCGGGGGACATCTAACTATGGCTACACCTTC	CASSLLGRGTSNYGYTF
.	TRBV6-2/TRBV6-3	TRBJ1-2	.	TGTGCCAGCAGTTACTCGGGCAGGGACTCTGGCTACACCTTC	CASSYSGRDSGYTF
.	TRBV25-1	TRBJ1-1	.	TGTGCCAGCAGTTTGATGGGGACGAACACTGAAGCTTTCTTT	CASSLMGTNTEAFF
.	TRBV18	TRBJ1-2	.	TGTGCCAGCTCACCACAGGGAGTGGGGAGCTATGGCTACACCTTC	CASSPQGVGSYGYTF
.	TRBV15	TRBJ2-5	.	TGTGCCACCAGCAGAGGTGGAGGGATAGAGACCCAGTACTTC	CATSRGGGIETQYF
.	TRBV18	TRBJ1-2	.	TGTGCCAGCTCACCACCGAAGAAGGAGGCTAACTATGGCTACACCTTC	CASSPPKKEANYGYTF
.	TRBV6-2/TRBV6-3	TRBJ2-1	TRBD2	TGTGCCAGCAGTTACACGGCTAGCGGGAGTTATGAGCAGTTCTTC	CASSYTASGSYEQFF
.	TRBV6-6	TRBJ2-1	TRBD1	TGTGCCAGCAGTTACTCCGGGACAGCCCCACCAAATGAGCAGTTCTTC	CASSYSGTAPPNEQFF
.	TRBV9	TRBJ1-1	TRBD1	TGTGCCAGCAGCGTAGACGGAGGGGGCATCACTGAAGCTTTCTTT	CASSVDGGGITEAFF
.	TRBV19	TRBJ2-2	.	TGTGCCAGTAGTATTAATTTAGCGGAGGGGTCACGGGAGCTGTTTTTT	CASSINLAEGSRELFF
.	TRBV30	TRBJ1-4	TRBD1	TGTGCCTGGTTAGGGACAGGGGATGAAAAACTGTTTTTT	CAWLGTGDEKLFF
.	TRBV7-2	TRBJ1-2	TRBD1	TGTGCCAGCAGCCCTTCCAGGGGGAGGGTCACGGGCTACACCTTC	CASSPSRGRVTGYTF
few	TRBV6-6	TRBJ1-2	TRBD1	TGTGCCAGCAGCACGGGACAGAAAAACTATGGCTACACCTTC	CASSTGQKNYGYTF
.	TRBV30	TRBJ1-3	TRBD1	TGTGCCTGGAGTAACAGGGGATGGAGAAACACCATATATTTT	CAWSNRGWRNTIYF
.	TRBV7-2	TRBJ2-3	TRBD2	TGTGCCAGCAGCGCCTACGGGAGGGGAGATACGCAGTATTTT	CASSAYGRGDTQYF
.	TRBV19	TRBJ2-4	.	TGTGCCAGTGGCCATAGCGGAGCCAAAAACATTCAGTACTTC	CASGHSGAKNIQYF
once	TRBV19	TRBJ1-1	.	TGTGCCAGTAGTTGGGGGGGCGAGAACACTGAAGCTTTCTTT	CASSWGGENTEAFF
.	TRBV5-4	TRBJ1-2	.	TGTGCCAGCAGACCTCAGGGCGTCAATGGCTACACCTTC	CASRPQGVNGYTF
.	TRBV6-5	TRBJ1-1	TRBD1	TGTGCCAGCATTGGACAGGGGGCGTTTAACACTGAAGCTTTCTTT	CASIGQGAFNTEAFF
.	TRBV7-2	TRBJ2-7	.	TGTGCCAGCAGCTTGAGGACAGGGAGGGAATACGAGCAGTACTTC	CASSLRTGREYEQYF
.	TRBV5-1	TRBJ2-7	TRBD1	TGCGCCAGCAGCGCAATGGTGCAGGGGGAGAAGTACTTC	CASSAMVQGEKYF
.	TRBV14	TRBJ1-2	.	TGTGCCAGCAGCCAAGATTCGAAGAACTATGGCTACACCTTC	CASSQDSKNYGYTF
.	TRBV29-1	TRBJ2-7	.	TGCAGCGTTGATGAGGGGAACGAGCAGTACTTC	CSVDEGNEQYF
few	TRBV30	TRBJ2-7	TRBD1	TGTGCCTGGAGTGCCAACCGACCGGGACAGGGGTTCTACGAGCAGTACTTC	CAWSANRPGQGFYEQYF
.	TRBV5-4	TRBJ2-5	.	TGTGCCAGCAGCTTGGTATTAATGGGCGGGAAAGAGACCCAGTACTTC	CASSLVLMGGKETQYF
.	TRBV7-9	TRBJ2-7	.	TGTGCCAGCAGCCGCCCCCGGGGCGGACAATTGTACTTTGAGCAGTACTTC	CASSRPRGGQLYFEQYF
once	TRBV9	TRBJ1-4	.	TGTGCCAGCAGCGTATGGGGCGGTACCAGAGAAAAACTGTTTTTT	CASSVWGGTREKLFF
few	TRBV27	TRBJ1-5	TRBD1	TGTGCCAGCAGTTCCCTGACCTTAACCGGGACAGGGGGCCTCAATCAGCCCCAGCATTTT	CASSSLTLTGTGGLNQPQHF
.	TRBV15	TRBJ2-1	.	TGTGCCACCAGCAGAGATACTCTCCGGGAGTCGAGGTGGGAGCAGTTCTTC	CATSRDTLRESRWEQFF
.	TRBV27	TRBJ2-2	.	TGTGCCAGCAGTCCCCGGACACACGACACCGGGGAGCTGTTTTTT	CASSPRTHDTGELFF
.	TRBV2	TRBJ2-1	.	TGTGCCAGCATGGGGGCAGGCGAGCAGTTCTTC	CASMGAGEQFF
.	TRBV18	TRBJ1-6	TRBD1	TGTGCCAGCTCACCGGTGGGACAGGGGTTGATCTCCTATAATTCACCCCTCCACTTT	CASSPVGQGLISYNSPLHF